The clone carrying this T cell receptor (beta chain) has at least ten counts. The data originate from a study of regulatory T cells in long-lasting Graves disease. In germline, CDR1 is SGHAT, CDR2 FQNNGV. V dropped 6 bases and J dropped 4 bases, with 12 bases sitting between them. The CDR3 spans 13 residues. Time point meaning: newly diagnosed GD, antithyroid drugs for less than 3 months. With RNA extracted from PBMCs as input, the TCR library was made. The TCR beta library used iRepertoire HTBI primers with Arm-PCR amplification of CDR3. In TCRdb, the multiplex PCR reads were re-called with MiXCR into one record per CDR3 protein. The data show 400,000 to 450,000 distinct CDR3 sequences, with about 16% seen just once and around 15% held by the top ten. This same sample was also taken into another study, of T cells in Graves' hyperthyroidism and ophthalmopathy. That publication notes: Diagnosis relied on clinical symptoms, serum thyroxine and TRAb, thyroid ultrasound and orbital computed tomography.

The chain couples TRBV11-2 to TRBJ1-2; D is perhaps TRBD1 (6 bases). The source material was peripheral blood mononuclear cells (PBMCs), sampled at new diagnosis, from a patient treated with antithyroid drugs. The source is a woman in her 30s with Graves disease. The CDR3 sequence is CASSPGTPYGYTF. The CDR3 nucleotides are TGTGCCAGCAGTCCTGGGACACCCTATGGCTACACCTTC.